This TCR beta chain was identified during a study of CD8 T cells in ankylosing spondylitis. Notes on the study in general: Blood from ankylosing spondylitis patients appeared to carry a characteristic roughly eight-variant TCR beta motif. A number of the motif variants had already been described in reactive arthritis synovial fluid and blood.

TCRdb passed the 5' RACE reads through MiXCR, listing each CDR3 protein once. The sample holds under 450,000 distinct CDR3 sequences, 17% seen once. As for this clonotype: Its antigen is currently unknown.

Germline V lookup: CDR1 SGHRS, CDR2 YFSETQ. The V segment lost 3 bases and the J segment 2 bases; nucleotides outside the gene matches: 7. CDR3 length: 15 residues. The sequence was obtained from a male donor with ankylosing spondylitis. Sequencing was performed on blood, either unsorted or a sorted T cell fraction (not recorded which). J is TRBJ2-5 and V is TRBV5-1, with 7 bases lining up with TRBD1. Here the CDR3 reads CASSSYGTVQETQYF. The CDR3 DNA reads TGCGCCAGCAGCTCCTACGGGACAGTTCAAGAGACCCAGTACTTC.